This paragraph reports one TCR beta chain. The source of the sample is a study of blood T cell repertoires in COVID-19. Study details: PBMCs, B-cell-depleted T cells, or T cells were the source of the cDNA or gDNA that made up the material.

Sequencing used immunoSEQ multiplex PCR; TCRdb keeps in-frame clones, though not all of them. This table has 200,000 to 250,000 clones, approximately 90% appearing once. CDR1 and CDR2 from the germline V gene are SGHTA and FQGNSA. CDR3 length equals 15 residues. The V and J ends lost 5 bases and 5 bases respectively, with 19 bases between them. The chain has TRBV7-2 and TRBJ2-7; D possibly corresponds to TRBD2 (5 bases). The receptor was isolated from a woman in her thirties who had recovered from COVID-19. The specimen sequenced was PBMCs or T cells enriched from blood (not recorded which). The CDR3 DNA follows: TGTGCCAGCAGCCTCCGAACTAGTGACTTCGACGAGCAGTACTTC. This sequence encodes CASSLRTSDFDEQYF.